This T cell receptor beta chain is drawn from a study of cytomegalovirus exposure and HLA in healthy donors. Findings and limits, study-wide: There were some public TCRs occurring in many donors, but most TCR sequences were rare.

The study ran its PCR with 60 Vbeta and 13 Jbeta primers. Authors' analysis steps: Approximately 11 million shared chains were among around 80 million unique TCR beta chains counted in a later analysis. The method was immunoSEQ multiplex PCR; TCRdb's version includes in-frame clones alone and lacks a portion of them. The DNA was the basis for D and trimming; V, J and clone size are from that table. In the table there are about 150,000 clones, around 9.7% of which are singletons. This CDR3 region has 16 residues. V trimming: 3 bases; J trimming: 7 bases; junction bases outside the gene matches: 12. CDR1 and CDR2 (germline): SGHRS, YFSETQ. Of note for this clone: Its cognate antigen is unknown.

The specimen was PBMCs. This chain connects TRBV5-1 to TRBJ2-2, with 7 bases that match TRBD1. The source of this sequence is a man aged 45-65 years in good health and CMV-seronegative. CDR3 nucleotides: TGCGCCAGCAGCTACGTTACAGGGGCTGTCGGCGGGGAGCTGTTTTTT. Its protein is CASSYVTGAVGGELFF.